Following are 9 T cell receptor beta chains from one sample sequenced in a study of T-cell reconstitution after alpha-beta-depleted transplantation in children. A library of TCRbeta sequences, prepared with unique molecular identifiers, was generated. TCRdb independently ran MiXCR on the PCR reads; one entry per CDR3 protein. This table holds over 550,000 distinct CDR3 sequences, roughly a tenth found once. Material: PBMCs from the stem cell graft donor, obtained from the stem cell graft. The receptors derive from a human donor who donated a stem cell graft to a child with acute myeloid leukemia.

The chain's CDR3 is CASSPGQGAYGDLRSQPQHF. The CDR3 nucleotides are TGTGCCAGCAGCCCGGGACAGGGGGCGTATGGGGATTTAAGGAGTCAGCCCCAGCATTTT. V gene TRBV11-1 combines with J gene TRBJ1-5, with TRBD1 identical over 12 bases. The CDR3 is 20 residues long. The germline gives CDR1 SGHAT, CDR2 FQDESV (reference sequence). With V trimmed by 5 bases and J by 6 bases, 20 bases remained unmatched.

The sample holds a few counts of this clonotype. This chain joins TRBV7-2 and TRBJ1-4, with 7 bases lining up with TRBD1. Germline lookup yields CDR1 SGHTA and CDR2 FQGNSA. V gave up 5 bases and J gave up 5 bases; unmatched junction bases: 8. This CDR3 has 15 amino acids. CDR3 protein: CASSQGGQKNEKLFF. In DNA form, the CDR3 reads TGTGCCAGCAGCCAGGGGGGACAGAAAAATGAAAAACTGTTTTTT.

The genes are TRBV24-1 and TRBJ1-5; 7 bases match TRBD1. CDR1 and CDR2 from the germline V gene are KGHDR and SFDVKD. V lost 3 bases, J lost 3 bases, and 7 bases stayed unmatched. CDR3 length: 16 residues. CDR3 region: CATSDGNRGNNQPQHF. The CDR3 DNA follows: TGTGCCACCAGTGATGGCAACAGGGGAAACAATCAGCCCCAGCATTTT.

This clonotype was seen many times. The rearrangement uses TRBV28 and TRBJ2-7; D remains unclear. From germline, CDR1 is MDHEN and CDR2 SYDVKM. Trimming left V 7 bases short and J 2 bases short, with 6 bases between. There are 11 residues in the CDR3. For the CDR3, the DNA is TGTGCCAGCAAGGCCGCCTACGAGCAGTACTTC. Protein: CASKAAYEQYF.

A few counts support this clonotype. This sequence joins TRBV30 and TRBJ2-3; TRBD2 is a possible D gene (6 bases). The CDR3 runs 14 residues. With 2 bases removed from V and 5 bases from J, the gap between germline ends came to 14 bases. Germline assignment: CDR1 GTSNPN and CDR2 SVGIG (reference sequence). Here the CDR3 DNA reads TGTGCCTGGAGTTCGCCGGGAGTCATAGATACGCAGTATTTT. This translates into CAWSSPGVIDTQYF.

This clonotype was seen a handful of times. The chain employs TRBV5-1 and TRBJ2-5, with 14 bases lining up with TRBD2. The CDR3 has 15 residues. Trimming took 4 bases from V and 5 from J; bases not matched to a gene: 4. Germline V lookup: CDR1 SGHRS, CDR2 YFSETQ. The CDR3 region has the DNA TGCGCCAGCAGCAGGGGGACTAGCGGGAGCGAGACCCAGTACTTC. Protein product: CASSRGTSGSETQYF.

This clonotype was seen ten or more times. The chain uses TRBV4-3 and TRBJ2-1; 9 nucleotides line up with TRBD1. The J segment lost 6 bases and the V segment lost 1 base, leaving 4 bases of the junction unmatched. This CDR3 comprises 15 residues. From germline, CDR1 is LGHNA and CDR2 YSLEER. CDR3 region: CASSQVGDRVNEQFF. DNA of the CDR3: TGCGCCAGCAGCCAAGTAGGGGACAGGGTCAATGAGCAGTTCTTC.

This clonotype was recorded at least ten times. The chain uses TRBV9 and TRBJ2-5, with D possibly matching TRBD2 (5 bases). The V gene lost 2 bases and the J gene lost 5 bases, with 13 bases spanning the gap. Germline CDR1 is SGDLS and CDR2 is YYNGEE. The CDR3 covers 14 residues. This CDR3 is CASSVTGYGETQYF. DNA of the CDR3: TGTGCCAGCAGCGTGACGGGATACGGGGAGACCCAGTACTTC.

This clonotype was seen more than once but under ten times. The chain couples TRBV9 to TRBJ2-3; D gene ambiguous. Germline CDR1 and CDR2: SGDLS and YYNGEE. V was trimmed by 0 bases and J by 4 bases, leaving 3 bases between them. This CDR3 has 12 amino acids. CDR3 protein: CASSVDADTQYF. The CDR3 DNA follows: TGTGCCAGCAGCGTAGACGCAGATACGCAGTATTTT.